This TCR beta chain was observed in a study of cytomegalovirus exposure and HLA in healthy donors (dated by TCRdb to about 2017). About the full investigation: In an earlier analysis of several hundred of the donors, about 270 Gb of sequence data and 100 million or so unique TCR beta sequences from 150 million to 200 million T cells were reported. An early release covering roughly 580 HLA-typed donors comprised approximately 290 gigabases of sequencing data and about 90 million unique TCR sequences. Of the roughly 420 genotyped donors, 75% to 85% were placed in the genetic ancestry cluster associated with self-reported Caucasian donors. The study was designed to test whether signatures of past pathogen exposure could be identified by cataloging public T cell receptors. The study used immunosequencing to profile the T cell repertoires of some 600 subjects and linked those repertoires to cytomegalovirus serostatus. In addition to the first cohort of about 650 subjects, a separate validation cohort of about 120 different subjects was used. To predict cytomegalovirus infection status, the study brought together high-throughput TCR immunosequencing, statistical association of individual TCRs with disease status, and machine learning. To study patterns of TCR occurrence, a later analysis re-analyzed previously published TCR beta repertoires from 700 or so donors and added high-resolution HLA genotyping. In the later analysis, no new phenotypic data were used to find candidate immune exposures; instead, reliance was placed on TCR beta sequences and their occurrence across donors. In an earlier analysis of 550 to 700 of the donors, high-throughput TCR beta sequencing was used to judge whether each TCR beta V gene segment behaved as functional or pseudogenic. Alongside the repertoire data, information on donor age, sex, ethnicity and CMV serostatus was compiled. A later genetic analysis used genome-wide SNP genotypes for about 60% of the roughly 670 donors, treating that subset as a discovery cohort. Every repertoire in the discovery cohort had been generated on one and the same sequencing platform. Both class I and class II loci were covered by HLA typing, at four-digit resolution. Typing coverage varied by locus: roughly 620-640 donors for A, B, C, DRB1 and DQB1; more than 500 for DQA1; approximately 610 for DPA1; more than 450 for DPB1. Because of strong linkage in the cohort, five DR-DQ haplotypes were treated as single units for association and clustering. Among about 400 genotyped donors of the cohort, an average of around 250,000 unique TCR beta nucleotide sequences was sequenced per donor, of which approximately 19% were non-productive. Paper-wide results and their limitations: In an earlier analysis of 450 to 750 of the donors, most TCR beta V segments appeared in productive rearrangements about 90% or about 30% of the time, broadly matching IMGT annotations. A further reported finding was that TCR beta sequences accurately predicted the HLA-A and HLA-B alleles for most subjects in the first cohort. Correlated functional status among segregating V segments might be attributable to linkage disequilibrium, but an unknown experimental factor could not be ruled out. Sequencing depth was assumed to be roughly uniform across donors in the presence/absence analyses, though that assumption may not hold. Cytomegalovirus status was reported to be diagnosed by the classifier with high specificity and sensitivity in both the original and validation cohorts. For the cohort, immune exposure information was limited to CMV serostatus. A total of about 180 TCR beta chains were listed by the study as associated with cytomegalovirus. Some IMGT-functional V segments, including TRBV6-2 and TRBV6-3, could not be told apart with the 87-base-pair reads, so those segments were excluded. The authors suggested that the approach could potentially be extended to other disease states and immunological phenotypes. At a false discovery rate of 0.05, a later analysis linked some 18,000 TCR beta sequences to specific HLA alleles. V-gene and J-gene trimming of TCR beta chains was associated with a missense DCLRE1C variant in a later genetic analysis, and the association was replicated in an independent cohort. The cohort was sequenced for TCR beta chains only, and without alpha or paired-chain data the features that could be detected were limited. A later genetic analysis reported fewer N-insertions in productive TCRs among donors in an Asian-associated ancestry cluster than the roughly 700-donor mean. In a later analysis, HLA-associated TCR beta chains were found to be more clonally expanded and to have lower generation probabilities than equally common non-associated chains. According to a later analysis, TCR association rates differed among HLA loci, with DRB1 alleles showing the most associated TCRs and HLA-C alleles showing the fewest. About 15 rarely observed V segments, including chromosome 9 orphons, were excluded from the earlier analysis of approximately 500 of the donors because counts were too low. Because HLA typing was unavailable for some donors at each locus, only the typed subset was used in association tests. A group of highly shared sequence variants was considered likely to be a technical artifact of the sequencing pipeline. A later analysis found that most CMV-associated TCR beta chains appeared HLA-restricted, with HLA associations seemingly driven largely by CMV exposure. Several of the top co-occurrence clusters appeared to be linked to parvovirus B19, influenza, CMV and Epstein-Barr virus, according to a later analysis. In vitro tests confirmed that a few of the cytomegalovirus-associated TCR beta chains recognize cytomegalovirus antigens. Most TCR sequences were seen in very few donors, while some public TCRs were found in many individuals. When HLA alleles, especially DR and DQ, strongly co-occurred, attributing TCR associations to individual alleles was difficult.

The library was generated by the immunoSEQ multiplex PCR assay. For the multiplex PCR, a mixture combining 60 forward primers for TCR Vbeta segments and 13 reverse primers for TCR Jbeta segments was used. Amplification of the CDR3 region of rearranged TCR beta genes was performed with a multiplex PCR assay on genomic DNA. On the Illumina HiSeq System, the amplified TCR beta libraries were sequenced as 87-base-pair reads. From the authors' description of their analysis: Across the roughly 640 repertoires, a later analysis counted some 81 million unique TCR beta chains, around 11 million of which were shared by at least two donors. Raw reads were error-corrected and collapsed into unique sequences by a nearest-neighbor algorithm in which closely related sequences were merged to remove PCR and sequencing errors. Alignment of CDR3 sequences to IMGT reference sequences was used to assign V, D and J gene segments. For a sequence to be retained, a match of at least six nucleotides to both a V gene segment and a J gene segment was required. Rearrangements were called productive when the CDR3 lacked stop codons and stayed in frame with V and J; all others were non-productive. CDR3 was defined by IMGT convention, running from the second conserved V-encoded cysteine to the conserved J-encoded phenylalanine. Sequences without an unambiguous match to a single V gene segment were excluded from the earlier analysis of several hundred of the donors. In an earlier analysis of a few hundred of the donors, a V segment was called functional when productive rearrangements were above 56.7%, and segregating when the standard deviation between donors exceeded 5%. A statistical classification framework was developed to diagnose cytomegalovirus status using the catalog of TCR beta chain sequences. V and J gene assignment, in a later analysis, came from comparing TCR nucleotide sequences with IMGT/GENE-DB human TR gene sequences. In a later analysis, CDR3 sequences and most-parsimonious VDJ recombination scenarios were assigned using the TCRdist pipeline. In a later analysis, each TCR beta chain was defined by its CDR3 amino acid sequence together with its V-gene family, and reads lacking a unique V-gene family were excluded. In a later analysis, fewer than 600 highly shared, low-generation-probability nucleotide sequences were removed to address suspected cross-contamination and a sequencing artifact. In a later analysis, a clonal expansion index for each public chain was calculated from normalized within-repertoire ranks of inferred template counts. A later analysis computed generation probabilities with a VDJ recombination model fitted to out-of-frame rearrangements, and checked the results against IGoR. A later analysis scored TCR-TCR, TCR-HLA and TCR-CMV co-occurrence with hypergeometric tests, applying a repertoire-size bias correction to TCR pairs. In a later analysis, false discovery rates were estimated by permuting HLA or CMV assignments 20 times. In a later analysis, co-occurring TCRs were grouped using DBSCAN, with TCRdist sequence similarity added in when clustering inside HLA-allele-positive subsets. Repertoires with fewer than 30,000 or more than 120,000 public chains, plus five repertoires with anomalous nucleotide sharing, were excluded from co-occurrence clustering. TCRdb retrieved this table from immuneACCESS and kept in-frame rearrangements only. Not all clones are present; in checked studies, unresolved V genes account for under half, and no reason is known for the remainder. The D gene and trimming were derived from the DNA, and the V and J assignments and clone size from that table. This sample has 200,000 to 250,000 clones in its table, and 65% to 85% of those were observed once. Together, the top ten hold about 3.1% of the sample.

The cohort consisted of some 730 healthy bone marrow donors. All cohort members were sampled while nominally healthy, although unrecorded immune exposures were likely present. The donor tested CMV seronegative, placing the donor among the roughly 400 seronegative members of the cohort. Each donor provided a peripheral blood sample, and peripheral blood mononuclear cells were used for TCR beta sequencing. The Qiagen DNeasy Blood Extraction Kit was used to extract genomic DNA from the blood cell samples. With regard to this clone: The antigen this receptor binds is unknown. No per-base quality is available; no much larger clone lies one base away.

In the germline V gene, CDR1 corresponds to KGHSH and CDR2 to LQKENI. The V and J ends are trimmed by 2 bases and 8 bases, leaving 19 bases between them. From the cysteine through the phenylalanine, the CDR3 covers 16 amino acids. Of all the DNA, just the CDR3 is kept, 48 bases in frame from base 1. The V and J segments used are TRBV18 and TRBJ2-4; no confident D gene assignment can be made. The clonotype was recovered from a man aged 30-40 years in good health and CMV-seronegative. Sequencing used PBMCs. The nucleotide sequence is given as TGTGCCAGCTCACCATCGCAGGTCAGTCAGGTGGACATTCAGTACTTC. Translation gives CASSPSQVSQVDIQYF.